Listed below are T cell receptor beta chains from one sample, sequenced in a study of T cell repertoires in cytomegalovirus infection. Using its own MiXCR run on the reads, TCRdb lists one record per CDR3 protein. The sample consists of under 300,000 distinct CDR3 sequences, about 12% of them appearing once. Input material: PBMCs. Receptors originate from a human donor in good health (CMV status not recorded). Some clones in this sample may be carry-over from other donors' samples. CDR3s include the opening cysteine and the closing phenylalanine or tryptophan. A D gene is named only where the DNA matches it firmly. Some rows mark clone size as missing; the rest say once, few, many or name a class of expanded clone.

d_gene: TRBD1; j_gene: TRBJ2-1; abundance: .; v_gene: TRBV3-1; CDR3nt: TGTGCCAGCAGATTCGGACAGGGGGCAGGTGAGCAGTTCTTC; CDR3aa: CASRFGQGAGEQFF
d_gene: .; j_gene: TRBJ2-6; abundance: many; v_gene: TRBV28; CDR3nt: TGTGCCAGCAGTTTCCAGGGCGATCTCTCTGGGGCCAACGTCCTGACTTTC; CDR3aa: CASSFQGDLSGANVLTF
d_gene: .; j_gene: TRBJ1-1; abundance: .; v_gene: TRBV10-3; CDR3nt: TGTGCCATCAGTGTCGACATAGGGACATCGAACACTGAAGCTTTCTTT; CDR3aa: CAISVDIGTSNTEAFF
d_gene: .; j_gene: TRBJ2-3; abundance: once; v_gene: TRBV7-9; CDR3nt: TGTGCCAGCAGCTTAGTGAGTGCAGATACGCAGTATTTT; CDR3aa: CASSLVSADTQYF
d_gene: TRBD1; j_gene: TRBJ2-7; abundance: .; v_gene: TRBV29-1; CDR3nt: TGCAGCGCTGGTGTAGGGACAGGAGCCTACGAGCAGTACTTC; CDR3aa: CSAGVGTGAYEQYF
d_gene: .; j_gene: TRBJ2-3; abundance: .; v_gene: TRBV20-1; CDR3nt: TGCAGTGCTAGTTTAAGCGGGTTGGGGACAGATACGCAGTATTTT; CDR3aa: CSASLSGLGTDTQYF
d_gene: .; j_gene: TRBJ2-7; abundance: many; v_gene: TRBV7-2; CDR3nt: TGTGCCAGCAGCCGGGCTAGGGGAGGCTACGAGCAGTACTTC; CDR3aa: CASSRARGGYEQYF
d_gene: TRBD1; j_gene: TRBJ1-1; abundance: few; v_gene: TRBV29-1; CDR3nt: TGCAGCGCTAGGACAGGGGGCCAGACTGAAGCTTTCTTT; CDR3aa: CSARTGGQTEAFF
d_gene: TRBD2; j_gene: TRBJ2-1; abundance: .; v_gene: TRBV7-9; CDR3nt: TGTGCCAGCAGCTTACGAGGACTAGCGGGCGGTGAGCAGTTCTTC; CDR3aa: CASSLRGLAGGEQFF
d_gene: .; j_gene: TRBJ2-7; abundance: many; v_gene: TRBV6-2/TRBV6-3; CDR3nt: TGTGCCAGCAGCCGAGGGGACCTGGGGAGCGAGCAGTACTTC; CDR3aa: CASSRGDLGSEQYF
d_gene: .; j_gene: TRBJ1-1; abundance: .; v_gene: TRBV7-9; CDR3nt: TGTGCCAGCAGCCCTTTAGCAAACACTGAAGCTTTCTTT; CDR3aa: CASSPLANTEAFF
d_gene: TRBD1; j_gene: TRBJ1-4; abundance: many; v_gene: TRBV7-2; CDR3nt: TGTGCCAGCAGCTTAATTTCGGACAGGTTGAATGAAAAACTGTTTTTT; CDR3aa: CASSLISDRLNEKLFF
d_gene: TRBD2; j_gene: TRBJ2-1; abundance: many; v_gene: TRBV11-2; CDR3nt: TGTGCCAGCAGCACATCTAGCGGATCCTACAATGAGCAGTTCTTC; CDR3aa: CASSTSSGSYNEQFF
d_gene: .; j_gene: TRBJ2-7; abundance: .; v_gene: TRBV28; CDR3nt: TGTGCCAGCAGTTTAGGGGCGGGACAATTCTACGAGCAGTACTTC; CDR3aa: CASSLGAGQFYEQYF
d_gene: TRBD1; j_gene: TRBJ2-7; abundance: many; v_gene: TRBV7-2; CDR3nt: TGTGCCAGCAGCTTAGAGGGGGCCACCTCCTACGAGCAGTACTTC; CDR3aa: CASSLEGATSYEQYF
d_gene: .; j_gene: TRBJ1-6; abundance: few; v_gene: TRBV5-6; CDR3nt: TGTGCCAGCAGCGCCGAGACAGCCACTTATTCACCCCTCCACTTT; CDR3aa: CASSAETATYSPLHF
d_gene: .; j_gene: TRBJ2-2; abundance: many; v_gene: TRBV27; CDR3nt: TGTGCCAGCAGTCCCCGGCACCTTAAGGACACCGGGGAGCTGTTTTTT; CDR3aa: CASSPRHLKDTGELFF
d_gene: .; j_gene: TRBJ1-1; abundance: .; v_gene: TRBV2; CDR3nt: TGTGCCAGCAGTGAGGAGGGGCGCAGGGAAGCTTTCTTT; CDR3aa: CASSEEGRREAFF
d_gene: TRBD1; j_gene: TRBJ2-1; abundance: many; v_gene: TRBV7-9; CDR3nt: TGTGCCAGCAGCCAGCCGGGACAGGGATACAATGAGCAGTTCTTC; CDR3aa: CASSQPGQGYNEQFF
d_gene: .; j_gene: TRBJ1-1; abundance: few; v_gene: TRBV2; CDR3nt: TGTGCCAGCAACCGGGATACAGGAGTTATGAACACTGAAGCTTTCTTT; CDR3aa: CASNRDTGVMNTEAFF
d_gene: .; j_gene: TRBJ1-1; abundance: .; v_gene: TRBV3-1; CDR3nt: TGTGCCAGCAGCCAAGGGTCAGGTGAAGCTTTCTTT; CDR3aa: CASSQGSGEAFF
d_gene: .; j_gene: TRBJ2-7; abundance: .; v_gene: TRBV6-2/TRBV6-3; CDR3nt: TGTGCCAGCACCGACGGGGGCTACGAGCAGTACTTC; CDR3aa: CASTDGGYEQYF
d_gene: .; j_gene: TRBJ2-1; abundance: .; v_gene: TRBV5-1; CDR3nt: TGCGCCAGCAGCGGCTTGCCTCGCGGCGGCTACAATGAGCAGTTCTTC; CDR3aa: CASSGLPRGGYNEQFF
d_gene: .; j_gene: TRBJ1-6; abundance: few; v_gene: TRBV14; CDR3nt: TGTGCCAGCAGCCAAGAAGGCGGTAATTCACCCCTCCACTTT; CDR3aa: CASSQEGGNSPLHF
d_gene: TRBD1; j_gene: TRBJ1-6; abundance: many; v_gene: TRBV6-1; CDR3nt: TGTGCCAGCAGTGCTTTGGACAGGGTTATCTCCCCTTCACCCCTCCACTTT; CDR3aa: CASSALDRVISPSPLHF
d_gene: TRBD2; j_gene: TRBJ2-3; abundance: few; v_gene: TRBV11-2; CDR3nt: TGTGCCAGCAGCTTAGGGAGGCTAGCGGGTGGGAGAGATACGCAGTATTTT; CDR3aa: CASSLGRLAGGRDTQYF
d_gene: .; j_gene: TRBJ1-1; abundance: many; v_gene: TRBV4-3; CDR3nt: TGCGCCAGCAGCCTACAGGGTGTTGAAGCTTTCTTT; CDR3aa: CASSLQGVEAFF
d_gene: .; j_gene: TRBJ1-1; abundance: .; v_gene: TRBV2; CDR3nt: TGTGCCAGCATCCAATGGAACAGGAACACTGAAGCTTTCTTT; CDR3aa: CASIQWNRNTEAFF
d_gene: .; j_gene: TRBJ2-3; abundance: many; v_gene: TRBV7-9; CDR3nt: TGTGCCAGCAGCTTAGTCCTGGGGACCACAGATACGCAGTATTTT; CDR3aa: CASSLVLGTTDTQYF
d_gene: .; j_gene: TRBJ2-1; abundance: .; v_gene: TRBV14; CDR3nt: TGTGCCAGCAGCCCCCTCGAGGGAGATCCCCATGAGCAGTTCTTC; CDR3aa: CASSPLEGDPHEQFF
d_gene: TRBD1; j_gene: TRBJ1-4; abundance: .; v_gene: TRBV25-1; CDR3nt: TGTGCCAGCAGTGGCGGGACAGGGAATGAAAAACTGTTTTTT; CDR3aa: CASSGGTGNEKLFF
d_gene: .; j_gene: TRBJ2-5; abundance: many; v_gene: TRBV7-2; CDR3nt: TGTGCCAGCAGCTTTCAGGGGCTTCAAGAGACCCAGTACTTC; CDR3aa: CASSFQGLQETQYF
d_gene: .; j_gene: TRBJ2-1; abundance: few; v_gene: TRBV5-6; CDR3nt: TGTGCCAGCAGCCCCCAGGGAGCAACCGTTGAGCAGTTCTTC; CDR3aa: CASSPQGATVEQFF
d_gene: .; j_gene: TRBJ1-1; abundance: many; v_gene: TRBV20-1; CDR3nt: TGCAGTGCTGGGTCGGGTCGAGGGATGAACACTGAAGCTTTCTTT; CDR3aa: CSAGSGRGMNTEAFF
d_gene: .; j_gene: TRBJ2-7; abundance: many; v_gene: TRBV24-1; CDR3nt: TGTGCCACCAGTCTGACAGGTACTAGGGGCGAGCAGTACTTC; CDR3aa: CATSLTGTRGEQYF
d_gene: TRBD2; j_gene: TRBJ2-3; abundance: few; v_gene: TRBV10-3; CDR3nt: TGTGCCATCAGTGAGTCGCTAGCGGGAAAGGCAGATACGCAGTATTTT; CDR3aa: CAISESLAGKADTQYF
d_gene: TRBD1; j_gene: TRBJ1-2; abundance: many; v_gene: TRBV9; CDR3nt: TGTGCCAGCAGCGAACTGGGACAGGTATATGGCTACACCTTC; CDR3aa: CASSELGQVYGYTF
d_gene: TRBD1; j_gene: TRBJ1-2; abundance: .; v_gene: TRBV29-1; CDR3nt: TGCAGCGTCCCAGGGACAGGGAACTCTGGCTACACCTTC; CDR3aa: CSVPGTGNSGYTF
d_gene: .; j_gene: TRBJ1-5; abundance: few; v_gene: TRBV20-1; CDR3nt: TGCAGTGCTAGAGATGTCAGTGATCAGCCCCAGCATTTT; CDR3aa: CSARDVSDQPQHF
d_gene: .; j_gene: TRBJ1-5; abundance: many; v_gene: TRBV4-3; CDR3nt: TGCGCCAGCAGCCCGAACCTCGATGGACAGCCCCAGCATTTT; CDR3aa: CASSPNLDGQPQHF
d_gene: TRBD2; j_gene: TRBJ2-5; abundance: .; v_gene: TRBV6-2/TRBV6-3; CDR3nt: TGTGCCAGCAGTTACGGACTAGCGGGAATGGAGACCCAGTACTTC; CDR3aa: CASSYGLAGMETQYF
d_gene: TRBD1; j_gene: TRBJ1-1; abundance: many; v_gene: TRBV11-1; CDR3nt: TGTGCCAGCAGCCAACAGGGGGACACTGAAGCTTTCTTT; CDR3aa: CASSQQGDTEAFF
d_gene: .; j_gene: TRBJ2-3; abundance: few; v_gene: TRBV6-2/TRBV6-3; CDR3nt: TGTGCCAGCAGTTACGAGGAGGGGGCAGATACGCAGTATTTT; CDR3aa: CASSYEEGADTQYF
d_gene: .; j_gene: TRBJ2-1; abundance: many; v_gene: TRBV7-8; CDR3nt: TGTGCCAGCTGCCTTGGGACTCCCTCCTACAATGAGCAGTTCTTC; CDR3aa: CASCLGTPSYNEQFF